The next 32 T cell receptor beta chains were all read from a single sample in a study of cytomegalovirus exposure and HLA in healthy donors. The assay was immunoSEQ multiplex PCR, and TCRdb's table has in-frame clones only and misses some. This table holds some 140,000 clones, around 85% found once. Sequenced material: PBMCs. The receptors come from a man between 18 and 29 years old in good health and CMV-seronegative.

The V gene is TRBV6-4, the J gene TRBJ2-1, with 13 bases matching TRBD2. CDR3 length: 19 amino acids. V was clipped by 2 bases and J by 4 bases; unmatched bases: 11. CDR1 and CDR2 from the germline V gene are MRHNA and SNTAGT. The CDR3 spells CASSDTSGRAISPYNEQFF. Written as DNA, the CDR3 is TGTGCCAGCAGTGACACTAGCGGGAGGGCCATTAGCCCATACAATGAGCAGTTCTTC.

In DNA, the CDR3 is TGTGCCAGCAGCGTAGGTCCAGGTGGGCAGCCCCAGCATTTT. Amino acids: CASSVGPGGQPQHF. V gene TRBV9 combines with J gene TRBJ1-5; D not resolved. Trimming left V 0 bases short and J 7 bases short, with 11 bases between. The CDR3 covers 14 residues. Germline V gives CDR1 SGDLS, CDR2 YYNGEE.

The rearrangement links TRBV11-3 to TRBJ2-7, with 14 bases identical to TRBD2. V was pared by 5 bases and J by 5 bases, with 11 bases of the junction left unmatched. Germline assignment: CDR1 SGHNT and CDR2 YENEEA. This CDR3 has 17 residues. As DNA, the CDR3 is TGTGCCAGCAGCAACAGACTAGCGGGAGGGCAGGGGAACGAGCAGTACTTC. Translating it yields CASSNRLAGGQGNEQYF.

The rearrangement links TRBV28 to TRBJ2-7, with 9 bases identical to TRBD1. Germline V gene data show CDR1 as MDHEN and CDR2 as SYDVKM. The CDR3 extends over 14 amino acids. J was trimmed by 2 bases and V by 7 bases; bases with no gene match: 6. The DNA of the CDR3 is TGTGCCAGCAACCCAGGGACAGGGCCCTACGAGCAGTACTTC. Protein sequence: CASNPGTGPYEQYF. Full variable domain (missing parts from reference TRBV28 and TRBJ2-7): DVKVTQSSRYLVKRTGEKVFLECVQDMDHENMFWYRQDPGLGLRLIYFSYDVKMKEKGDIPEGYSVSREKKERFSLILESASTNQTSMYLCASNPGTGPYEQYFGPGTRLTVT.

The chain recombines TRBV19 with TRBJ2-3, with 7 bases fitting TRBD1. The V gene end was trimmed by 5 bases and the J gene end by 2 bases; junction bases not matched to a gene: 1. This CDR3 region has 13 residues. Germline V lookup: CDR1 LNHDA, CDR2 SQIVND (reference sequence). The DNA for the CDR3 is TGTGCCAGTAGTGACAGGGCCACAGATACGCAGTATTTT. It translates to CASSDRATDTQYF.

This chain links TRBV19 with TRBJ1-2; tentative D call: TRBD1 (5 bases). Germline assignment: CDR1 LNHDA and CDR2 SQIVND (reference sequence). V lost 3 bases, J lost 5 bases, and 13 bases lay in between. The CDR3 totals 14 residues. CDR3 amino acids: CASSIRRDSYGYTF. The CDR3 DNA reads as TGTGCCAGTAGTATTCGAAGGGACTCTTATGGCTACACCTTC.

This clone came up once. The chain carries TRBV27 and TRBJ2-1; D possibly corresponds to TRBD1 (6 bases). The V and J ends lost 3 bases and 6 bases respectively, with 15 bases between them. CDR3 length: 15 residues. CDR1 MNHEY and CDR2 SMNVEV come from the germline V gene (reference sequence). CDR3 sequence: CASSFSPDRSNEQFF. In DNA, the CDR3 is TGTGCCAGCAGTTTCTCTCCTGACAGGAGCAATGAGCAGTTCTTC.

The J gene is TRBJ2-7, the V gene TRBV5-1, with D possibly being TRBD1 (5 bases). The CDR3 runs to 16 residues. The germline gives CDR1 SGHRS, CDR2 YFSETQ. Trimming removed 0 bases from V and 4 bases from J, with 17 bases in between. CDR3 sequence reads: CASSLGGVGRVYEQYF. CDR3 nucleotides: TGCGCCAGCAGCTTGGGTGGAGTAGGCAGGGTATACGAGCAGTACTTC.

The genes are TRBV18 and TRBJ2-5, with D hard to call. CDR1 KGHSH and CDR2 LQKENI come from the germline V gene. The germline V and J ends were trimmed by 3 bases and 4 bases, with 9 bases remaining between them. The CDR3 consists of 13 residues. CDR3 loop: CASSPETAETQYF. In DNA, the CDR3 is TGTGCCAGCTCACCTGAAACAGCAGAGACCCAGTACTTC. Based on the CDR3 plus reference TRBV18 and TRBJ2-5, the full variable domain is NAGVMQNPRHLVRRRGQEARLRCSPMKGHSHVYWYRQLPEEGLKFMVYLQKENIIDESGMPKERFSAEFPKEGPSILRIQQVVRGDSAAYFCASSPETAETQYFGPGTRLLVL.

This chain links TRBV7-9 with TRBJ2-1, with D unresolved. This CDR3 is 16 amino acids long. Germline V lookup: CDR1 SEHNR, CDR2 FQNEAQ (reference sequence). The V and J ends lost 2 bases and 2 bases respectively, with 13 bases between them. The CDR3 region has the DNA TGTGCCAGCAGCTTAAGTGGGTCAGACACCTACAATGAGCAGTTCTTC. Residues: CASSLSGSDTYNEQFF. Supplemented by reference TRBV7-9 and TRBJ2-1, the full variable domain reads DTGVSQNPRHKITKRGQNVTFRCDPISEHNRLYWYRQTLGQGPEFLTYFQNEAQLEKSRLLSDRFSAERPKGSFSTLEIQRTEQGDSAMYLCASSLSGSDTYNEQFFGPGTRLTVL.

The rearrangement links TRBV5-1 to TRBJ2-7; 16 positions agree with TRBD2. CDR1 SGHRS and CDR2 YFSETQ come from the germline V gene. Unmatched junction bases numbered 2, after V lost 4 bases and J lost 1 base. This CDR3 is built from 16 residues. CDR3 DNA: TGCGCCAGCAGCCTGGGACTAGCGGGAGGGTCCTACGAGCAGTACTTC. This sequence encodes CASSLGLAGGSYEQYF.

The chain joins TRBV9 to TRBJ1-1; 8 nucleotides agree with TRBD1. From germline, CDR1 is SGDLS and CDR2 YYNGEE. This CDR3 spans 14 amino acids. V trimming: 4 bases; J trimming: 2 bases; junction bases outside the gene matches: 4. The CDR3 DNA is TGTGCCAGCAGCCCCCAGGGGGCTAACACTGAAGCTTTCTTT. Protein product: CASSPQGANTEAFF.

The rearrangement links TRBV6-6 to TRBJ2-1, with TRBD2 matching 7 bases. The ends lost 6 bases at V and 0 bases at J; junction bases unmatched: 5. Germline assignment: CDR1 MNHNY and CDR2 SVGAGI (reference sequence). CDR3 length: 15 amino acids. CDR3 DNA: TGTGCCAGCAGGGACCGGGACTACTCCTACAATGAGCAGTTCTTC. Its translation is CASRDRDYSYNEQFF.

The genes are TRBV5-6 and TRBJ2-5; a weak D match, TRBD1 (6 bases). With the DNA end fitting TRBJ2-7 better, the J assignment may be wrong. Germline-derived CDR1 and CDR2 are SGHDT and YYEEEE. The CDR3 totals 15 residues. CDR3 residues: CASSEDRNDLYEQYF. The CDR3 nucleotides are TGTGCCAGCAGCGAAGACAGGAACGATCTCTACGAGCAGTACTTC.

This clone showed up just once. CDR3 residues: CASSYSTAGGPGELFF. In nucleotides, the CDR3 is TGTGCCAGCAGTTACTCAACTGCGGGGGGGCCCGGGGAGCTGTTTTTT. This chain joins TRBV6-5 and TRBJ2-2; 9 bases fit TRBD2. The germline gives CDR1 MNHEY, CDR2 SVGAGI. The ends lost 0 bases at V and 6 bases at J; junction bases unmatched: 5. This CDR3 contains 16 residues.

This clone was seen more than once but under ten times. The chain is built from TRBV4-3 and TRBJ2-5; tentatively, D is TRBD2 (5 bases). Looked up from germline, CDR1 is LGHNA and CDR2 is YSLEER. V was clipped by 0 bases and J by 8 bases, with 16 bases between them. CDR3 length: 15 residues. The CDR3 bases are TGCGCCAGCAGCCAAGATGGAGGCTCCTCGGAAACCCAGTACTTC. Amino acids: CASSQDGGSSETQYF.

This rearrangement joins TRBV19 to TRBJ1-2, with 8 bases that match TRBD1. The CDR3 is made up of 14 amino acids. CDR1 and CDR2 (germline): LNHDA, SQIVND (reference sequence). V gave up 6 bases and J gave up 2 bases; unmatched junction bases: 5. The CDR3 nucleotides are TGTGCCAGTAGGGGGGCAGGGGGCAACTATGGCTACACCTTC. This translates into CASRGAGGNYGYTF. Together with reference TRBV19 and TRBJ1-2, the CDR3 gives the full variable domain: DGGITQSPKYLFRKEGQNVTLSCEQNLNHDAMYWYRQDPGQGLRLIYYSQIVNDFQKGDIAEGYSVSREKKESFPLTVTSAQKNPTAFYLCASRGAGGNYGYTFGSGTRLTVV.

The chain couples TRBV4-3 to TRBJ2-7; D unresolved. The CDR3 has 15 amino acids. The germline gives CDR1 LGHNA, CDR2 YSLEER. Trimming left V 0 bases short and J 3 bases short, with 12 bases between. The DNA for the CDR3 is TGCGCCAGCAGCCAAGATACCCGGAGTTTCTACGAGCAGTACTTC. Protein sequence: CASSQDTRSFYEQYF.

The chain employs TRBV5-1 and TRBJ2-7; TRBD2 matches 8 bases. Germline CDR1 SGHRS, CDR2 YFSETQ. This CDR3 region has 14 residues. J gave up 3 bases and V 2 bases, and 4 bases lay outside the gene matches. The CDR3 loop reads CASSFAGGLYEQYF. For the CDR3, the DNA is TGCGCCAGCAGCTTCGCGGGGGGCCTCTACGAGCAGTACTTC.

The genes are TRBV28 and TRBJ2-7; 8 nucleotides line up with TRBD2. Germline V gives CDR1 MDHEN, CDR2 SYDVKM. This CDR3 region has 12 residues. The V segment lost 8 bases and the J segment 2 bases; nucleotides outside the gene matches: 2. Here the CDR3 reads CASAGGTYEQYF. DNA of the CDR3: TGTGCCAGCGCGGGGGGTACCTACGAGCAGTACTTC.

The chain has TRBV7-8 and TRBJ2-7; D call uncertain. Germline-derived CDR1 and CDR2 are SGHVS and FQNEAQ. This CDR3 contains 10 residues. V was pared by 5 bases and J by 4 bases, with 3 bases between. The CDR3 DNA sequence: TGTGCCAGCAGCACATACGAGCAGTACTTC. It translates to CASSTYEQYF.

V is TRBV2 and J is TRBJ1-2, with D possibly matching TRBD1 (5 bases). V lost 5 bases to trimming and J lost 4 bases, with 14 bases between them. The CDR3 has 14 amino acids. The germline gives CDR1 SNHLY, CDR2 FYNNEI. Here the CDR3 DNA reads TGTGCCAGCAGTCCGGACAAGGAGATCTATGGCTACACCTTC. Translated: CASSPDKEIYGYTF.

V gene TRBV2 combines with J gene TRBJ2-2; TRBD1 matches 8 bases. CDR1 is SNHLY, CDR2 FYNNEI, per germline. The junction had 7 bases not matched to a gene; V was cut back by 6 bases and J by 7 bases. The CDR3 is made up of 14 amino acids. CDR3 nucleotides: TGTGCCAGCAGGGACAGGGCTGAGATCGGGGAGCTGTTTTTT. It specifies CASRDRAEIGELFF.

There are a few counts of this clone. The chain joins TRBV2 to TRBJ1-5; the D gene is possibly TRBD1 (5 bases). Germline CDR1 and CDR2: SNHLY and FYNNEI. The CDR3 is 14 amino acids. V was trimmed by 3 bases and J by 5 bases, leaving 11 bases between them. Here the CDR3 reads CASSDGGEYQPQHF. The DNA for the CDR3 is TGTGCCAGCAGTGACGGGGGGGAATATCAGCCCCAGCATTTT. Complete variable domain (other parts from reference TRBV2 and TRBJ1-5): EPEVTQTPSHQVTQMGQEVILRCVPISNHLYFYWYRQILGQKVEFLVSFYNNEISEKSEIFDDQFSVERPDGSNFTLKIRSTKLEDSAMYFCASSDGGEYQPQHFGDGTRLSIL.

The sample holds a few counts of this clone. The rearrangement links TRBV27 to TRBJ2-2; TRBD2 matches 8 bases. The CDR3 is 15 residues long. Trimming cost V 3 bases and J 6 bases; bases outside gene matches: 6. CDR1 is MNHEY, CDR2 SMNVEV, per germline (reference sequence). This CDR3 reads CASSFRPGLAGELFF. Written as DNA, the CDR3 is TGTGCCAGCAGTTTCCGCCCGGGACTAGCCGGGGAGCTGTTTTTT.

V is TRBV5-1 and J is TRBJ2-7; a possible D gene is TRBD1 (6 bases). This CDR3 has 14 amino acids. Germline V CDR1 and CDR2: SGHRS, YFSETQ. Between the trimmed V and J ends, which lost 3 bases and 5 bases, there was a span of 15 bases. The CDR3 nucleotides are TGCGCCAGCAGCTCGACAGGAGTACTCCACGAGCAGTACTTC. This gives the protein CASSSTGVLHEQYF.

This clone appeared a single time. This chain uses TRBV18 with TRBJ1-6; TRBD1 matches 8 bases. Trimming took 1 base from V and 6 from J; bases not matched to a gene: 14. The CDR3 runs to 19 residues. Germline V lookup: CDR1 KGHSH, CDR2 LQKENI. The CDR3 region has the DNA TGTGCCAGCTCACCACGGGACAGGACAGGGCGTTTTGGTAATTCACCCCTCCACTTT. Amino acid sequence: CASSPRDRTGRFGNSPLHF.

This rearrangement joins TRBV27 to TRBJ2-7; 8 nucleotides line up with TRBD2. The V and J ends lost 5 bases and 3 bases, in that order; junction bases with no gene match: 15. The CDR3 runs 17 residues. The germline CDR1 and CDR2 sequences are MNHEY and SMNVEV (reference sequence). The CDR3 nucleotides are TGTGCCAGCAGTCTAGGGCCCGCCAGCGGGAGATACTACGAGCAGTACTTC. Translating it yields CASSLGPASGRYYEQYF.

This clone was observed a single time. This chain connects TRBV5-1 to TRBJ2-7, with a possible D match to TRBD2 (7 bases). CDR1 and CDR2 from the germline V gene are SGHRS and YFSETQ. The CDR3 covers 15 residues. Deletions cut 4 bases from V and 7 bases from J, with 21 bases between. DNA for the CDR3: TGCGCCAGCAGCCCGCAGAAGGGGGGGCCAGAAGAGCAGTACTTC. It encodes CASSPQKGGPEEQYF.

V is TRBV6-6 and J is TRBJ2-7; 8 nucleotides agree with TRBD1. Germline V gene data show CDR1 as MNHNY and CDR2 as SVGAGI (reference sequence). With 2 bases clipped from V and 5 bases from J, the junction kept 8 bases outside the gene matches. The CDR3 sequence is 15 residues long. This chain's CDR3 is CASSYPTGGRNEQYF. The CDR3 DNA is TGTGCCAGCAGTTACCCTACAGGGGGGCGAAACGAGCAGTACTTC.

CDR3 coding DNA: TGTGCCAGCAGTGAAGCCCTCCTAGGGGTGGGGGAGACCCAGTACTTC. Protein sequence: CASSEALLGVGETQYF. The rearrangement uses TRBV6-1 and TRBJ2-5, with D perhaps matching TRBD1 (5 bases). Germline V gives CDR1 MNHNS, CDR2 SASEGT. Trimming pared 0 bases from V and 5 bases from J, leaving 16 bases between. This CDR3 is built from 16 residues.

This clone occurred a few times. This chain uses TRBV7-2 with TRBJ2-3, with 14 bases aligning to TRBD2. The CDR3 covers 18 residues. J was trimmed by 1 base and V by 5 bases; bases with no gene match: 8. From germline, CDR1 is SGHTA and CDR2 FQGNSA. CDR3 sequence (DNA): TGTGCCAGCAGCCATGGGACTAGCGGGAGCTGGGGCACAGATACGCAGTATTTT. Its translation is CASSHGTSGSWGTDTQYF. The full variable domain, completed using reference TRBV7-2 and TRBJ2-3, is GAGVSQSPSNKVTEKGKDVELRCDPISGHTALYWYRQSLGQGLEFLIYFQGNSAPDKSGLPSDRFSAERTGGSVSTLTIQRTQQEDSAVYLCASSHGTSGSWGTDTQYFGPGTRLTVL.